This T cell receptor (beta chain) was recovered during a study of shared clonotypes between healthy human individuals. Study-level points and caveats: Clonotype sharing among donors was expected to depend on sequencing depth.

As to this clone: Its antigen remains unknown.

Libraries were prepared by immunoSEQ multiplex PCR; TCRdb keeps only in-frame clonotypes and omits some of them. Here the sample spans 550,000 to 600,000 clones, roughly 72% being singletons. The CDR3 consists of 13 residues. V lost 0 bases to trimming and J lost 6 bases, with 7 bases between them. Germline assignment: CDR1 LGHNT and CDR2 FRNRAP. The sequencing sample was made of PBMCs. The chain employs TRBV12-5 and TRBJ2-3; unclear D gene. The origin of this receptor is a woman aged 40 to 49 in good health. Some clones in this sample may be carry-over from other donors' samples. CDR3 coding DNA: TGTGCTAGTGGTTTGGTAATGGGTGATACGCAGTATTTT. Residues: CASGLVMGDTQYF.